This record concerns one TCR beta chain sequence. The target antigen is unknown. This sample was included in a study of T cell responses to AZD1222 COVID-19 vaccine. Whole-study findings and limits: Spike-specific TCRs gained breadth and depth after people received two AZD1222 doses. The study sampled repertoires only after the peak T cell response.

The data were produced by immunoSEQ multiplex PCR, yet TCRdb's version contains in-frame clones alone and is incomplete. The data hold about 56,000 clones, with 75% to 90% observed a single time. Germline V gene lookup returns CDR1 KGHDR and CDR2 SFDVKD. The CDR3 covers 15 residues. The ends lost 4 bases at V and 1 base at J; junction bases unmatched: 6. The chain joins TRBV24-1 to TRBJ2-7; 7 nucleotides align to TRBD2. Sample: peripheral blood, taken on day 0 of AZD1222 vaccination. The source of this sequence is an adult in good health. The CDR3 coding sequence is TGTGCCACCAGTGACACACGGGGGGATTCCTACGAGCAGTACTTC. Amino acids: CATSDTRGDSYEQYF.